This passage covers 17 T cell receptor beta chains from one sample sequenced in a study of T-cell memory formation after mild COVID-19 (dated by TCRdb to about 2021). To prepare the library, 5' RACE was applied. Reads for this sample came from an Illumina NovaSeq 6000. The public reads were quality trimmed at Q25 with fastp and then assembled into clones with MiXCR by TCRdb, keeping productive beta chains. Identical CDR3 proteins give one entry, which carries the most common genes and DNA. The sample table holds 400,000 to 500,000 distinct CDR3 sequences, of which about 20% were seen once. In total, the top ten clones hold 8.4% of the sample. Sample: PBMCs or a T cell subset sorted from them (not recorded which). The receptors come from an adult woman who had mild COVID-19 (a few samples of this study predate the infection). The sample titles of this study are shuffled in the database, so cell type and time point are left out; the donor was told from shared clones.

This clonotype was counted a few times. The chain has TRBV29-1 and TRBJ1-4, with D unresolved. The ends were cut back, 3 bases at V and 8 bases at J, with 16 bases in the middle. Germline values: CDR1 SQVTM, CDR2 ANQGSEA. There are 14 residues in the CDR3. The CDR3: CSVEPPGSPEKLFF. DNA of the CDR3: TGCAGCGTTGAGCCCCCCGGGTCGCCGGAAAAACTGTTTTTT.

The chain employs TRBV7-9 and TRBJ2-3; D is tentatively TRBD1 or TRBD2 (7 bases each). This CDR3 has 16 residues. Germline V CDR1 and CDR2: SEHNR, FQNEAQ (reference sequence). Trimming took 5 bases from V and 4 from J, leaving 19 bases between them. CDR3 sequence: CASSPAGGAGPDTQYF. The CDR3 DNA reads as TGTGCCAGCAGCCCGGCAGGGGGAGCGGGGCCAGATACGCAGTATTTT.

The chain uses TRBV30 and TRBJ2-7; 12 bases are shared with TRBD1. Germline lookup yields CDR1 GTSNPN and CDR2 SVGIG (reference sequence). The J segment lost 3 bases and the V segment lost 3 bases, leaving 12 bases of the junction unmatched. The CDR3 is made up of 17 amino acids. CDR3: CAWRGRSGTGGFYEQYF. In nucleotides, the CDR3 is TGTGCCTGGAGGGGACGATCCGGGACAGGGGGCTTCTACGAGCAGTACTTC.

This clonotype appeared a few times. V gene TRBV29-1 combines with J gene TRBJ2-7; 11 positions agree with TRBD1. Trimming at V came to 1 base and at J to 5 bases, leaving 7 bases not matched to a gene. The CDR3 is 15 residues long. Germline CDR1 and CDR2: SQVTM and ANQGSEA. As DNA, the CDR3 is TGCAGCGTTGAAGCAACCGGGACAGGGGGAGACGAGCAGTACTTC. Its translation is CSVEATGTGGDEQYF.

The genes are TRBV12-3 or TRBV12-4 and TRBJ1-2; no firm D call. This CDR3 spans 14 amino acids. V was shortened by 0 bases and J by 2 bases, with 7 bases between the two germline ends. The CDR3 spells CASSLASGNYGYTF. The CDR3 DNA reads TGTGCCAGCAGTTTAGCGTCAGGCAACTATGGCTACACCTTC.

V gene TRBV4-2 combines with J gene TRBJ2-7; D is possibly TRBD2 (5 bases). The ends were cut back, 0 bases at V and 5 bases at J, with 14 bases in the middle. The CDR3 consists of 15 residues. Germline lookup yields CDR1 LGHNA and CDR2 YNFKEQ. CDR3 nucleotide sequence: TGTGCCAGCAGCCAAGAGCCCAGTGGAGGCCACGAGCAGTACTTC. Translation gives CASSQEPSGGHEQYF.

CDR3 sequence (DNA): TGTGCCACCAGTGATTCAGGGGATGAGGCTTTCTTT. Translating gives CATSDSGDEAFF. V gene TRBV24-1 combines with J gene TRBJ1-1, with D possibly being TRBD1 (6 bases). The CDR3 length is 12 residues. V was pared by 2 bases and J by 11 bases, with 11 bases between. Germline values: CDR1 KGHDR, CDR2 SFDVKD.

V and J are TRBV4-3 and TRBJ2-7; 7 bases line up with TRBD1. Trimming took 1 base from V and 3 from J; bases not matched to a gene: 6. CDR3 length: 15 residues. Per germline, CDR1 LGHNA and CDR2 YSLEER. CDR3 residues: CASSQAQGVGYEQYF. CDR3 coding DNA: TGCGCCAGCAGCCAAGCTCAGGGGGTCGGCTACGAGCAGTACTTC.

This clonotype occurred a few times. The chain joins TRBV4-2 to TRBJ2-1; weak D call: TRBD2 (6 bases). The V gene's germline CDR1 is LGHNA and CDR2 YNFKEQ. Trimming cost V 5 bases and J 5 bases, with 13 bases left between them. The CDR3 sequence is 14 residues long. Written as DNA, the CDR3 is TGTGCCAGCAGCGGGCTAGCGCGCCACAATGAGCAGTTCTTC. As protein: CASSGLARHNEQFF.

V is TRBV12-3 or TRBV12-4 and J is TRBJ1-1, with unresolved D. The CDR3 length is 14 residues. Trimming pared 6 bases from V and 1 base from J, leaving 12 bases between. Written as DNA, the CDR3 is TGTGCCAGCAGACGCGTCGAGGGGAACACTGAAGCTTTCTTT. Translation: CASRRVEGNTEAFF.

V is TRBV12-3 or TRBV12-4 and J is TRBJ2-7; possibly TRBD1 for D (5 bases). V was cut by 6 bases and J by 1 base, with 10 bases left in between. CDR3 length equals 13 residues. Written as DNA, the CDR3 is TGTGCCAGCAGGCTAGACAGTTCCTACGAGCAGTACTTC. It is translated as CASRLDSSYEQYF.

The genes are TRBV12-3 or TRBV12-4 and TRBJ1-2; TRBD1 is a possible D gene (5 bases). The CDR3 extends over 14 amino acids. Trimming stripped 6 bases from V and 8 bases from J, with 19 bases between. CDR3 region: CASSSDRRAGGYTF. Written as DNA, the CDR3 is TGTGCCAGCAGCTCCGACAGACGGGCGGGGGGCTACACCTTC.

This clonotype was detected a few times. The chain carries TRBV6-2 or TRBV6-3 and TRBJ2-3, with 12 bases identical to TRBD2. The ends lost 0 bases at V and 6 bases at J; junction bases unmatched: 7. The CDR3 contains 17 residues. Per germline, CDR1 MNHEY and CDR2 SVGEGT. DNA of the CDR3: TGTGCCAGCAGTTACTCGACTAGCGGGAGATACGTCGATACGCAGTATTTT. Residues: CASSYSTSGRYVDTQYF.

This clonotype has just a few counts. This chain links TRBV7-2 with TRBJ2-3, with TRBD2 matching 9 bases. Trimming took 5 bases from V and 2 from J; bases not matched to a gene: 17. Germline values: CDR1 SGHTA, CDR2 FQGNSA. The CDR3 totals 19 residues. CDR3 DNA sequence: TGTGCCAGCAGCCAAGGCGGGGAGAGGACTAGCGCCCACACAGATACGCAGTATTTT. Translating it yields CASSQGGERTSAHTDTQYF. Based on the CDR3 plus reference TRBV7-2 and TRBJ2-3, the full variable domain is GAGVSQSPSNKVTEKGKDVELRCDPISGHTALYWYRQSLGQGLEFLIYFQGNSAPDKSGLPSDRFSAERTGGSVSTLTIQRTQQEDSAVYLCASSQGGERTSAHTDTQYFGPGTRLTVL.

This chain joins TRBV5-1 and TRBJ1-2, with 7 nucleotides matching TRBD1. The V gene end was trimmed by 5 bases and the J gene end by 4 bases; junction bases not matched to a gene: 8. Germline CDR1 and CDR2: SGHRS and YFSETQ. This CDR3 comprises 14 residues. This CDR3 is CASRYGTDVYGYTF. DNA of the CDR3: TGCGCCAGCAGATACGGGACAGATGTCTATGGCTACACCTTC. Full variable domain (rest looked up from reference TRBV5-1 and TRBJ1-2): KAGVTQTPRYLIKTRGQQVTLSCSPISGHRSVSWYQQTPGQGLQFLFEYFSETQRNKGNFPGRFSGRQFSNSRSEMNVSTLELGDSALYLCASRYGTDVYGYTFGSGTRLTVV.

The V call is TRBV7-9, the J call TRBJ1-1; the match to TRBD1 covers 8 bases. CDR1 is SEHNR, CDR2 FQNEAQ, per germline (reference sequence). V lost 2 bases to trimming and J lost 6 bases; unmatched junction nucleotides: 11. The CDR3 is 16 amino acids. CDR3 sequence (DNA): TGTGCCAGCAGCTTACCTAGGGACAGGTCGAGCCCTGAAGCTTTCTTT. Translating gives CASSLPRDRSSPEAFF. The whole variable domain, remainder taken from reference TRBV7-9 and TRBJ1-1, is DTGVSQNPRHKITKRGQNVTFRCDPISEHNRLYWYRQTLGQGPEFLTYFQNEAQLEKSRLLSDRFSAERPKGSFSTLEIQRTEQGDSAMYLCASSLPRDRSSPEAFFGQGTRLTVV.

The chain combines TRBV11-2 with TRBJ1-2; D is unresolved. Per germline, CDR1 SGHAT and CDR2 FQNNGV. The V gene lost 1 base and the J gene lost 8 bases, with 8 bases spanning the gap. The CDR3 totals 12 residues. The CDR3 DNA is TGTGCCAGCAGCTTAGGGGAGGGCGGCTACACCTTC. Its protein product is CASSLGEGGYTF.